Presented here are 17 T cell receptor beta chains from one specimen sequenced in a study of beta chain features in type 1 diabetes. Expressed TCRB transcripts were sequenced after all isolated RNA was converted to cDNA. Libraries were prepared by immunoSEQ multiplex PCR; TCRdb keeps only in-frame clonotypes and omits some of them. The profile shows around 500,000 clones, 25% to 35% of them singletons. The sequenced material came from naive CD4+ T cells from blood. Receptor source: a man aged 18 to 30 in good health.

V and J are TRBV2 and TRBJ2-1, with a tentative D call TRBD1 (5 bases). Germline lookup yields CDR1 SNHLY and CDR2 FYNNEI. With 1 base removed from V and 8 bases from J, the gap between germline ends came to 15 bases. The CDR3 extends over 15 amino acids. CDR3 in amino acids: CASSEGGRVEDEQFF. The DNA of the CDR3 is TGTGCCAGCAGTGAAGGGGGCAGGGTTGAGGATGAGCAGTTCTTC.

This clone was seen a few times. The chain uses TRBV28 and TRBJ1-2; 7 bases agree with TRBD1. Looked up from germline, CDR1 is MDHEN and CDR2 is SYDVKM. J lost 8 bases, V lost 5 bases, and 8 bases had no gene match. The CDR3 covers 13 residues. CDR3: CASSQPTGNGYTF. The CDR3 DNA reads TGTGCCAGCAGTCAGCCGACAGGGAACGGCTACACCTTC.

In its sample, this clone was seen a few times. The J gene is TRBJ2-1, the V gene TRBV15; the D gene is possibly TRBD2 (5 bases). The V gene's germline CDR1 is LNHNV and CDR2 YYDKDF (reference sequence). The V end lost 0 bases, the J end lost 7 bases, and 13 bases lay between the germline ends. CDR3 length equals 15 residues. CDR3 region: CATSRDYTSTNEQFF. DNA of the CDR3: TGTGCCACCAGCAGAGATTATACTAGTACGAATGAGCAGTTCTTC.

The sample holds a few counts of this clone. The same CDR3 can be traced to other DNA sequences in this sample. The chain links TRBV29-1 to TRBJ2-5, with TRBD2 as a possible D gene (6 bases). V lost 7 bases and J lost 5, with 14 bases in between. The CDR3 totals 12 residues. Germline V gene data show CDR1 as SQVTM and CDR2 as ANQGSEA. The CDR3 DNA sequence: TGCAGCGCCCGTGGTGGGGGGGAGACCCAGTACTTC. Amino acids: CSARGGGETQYF.

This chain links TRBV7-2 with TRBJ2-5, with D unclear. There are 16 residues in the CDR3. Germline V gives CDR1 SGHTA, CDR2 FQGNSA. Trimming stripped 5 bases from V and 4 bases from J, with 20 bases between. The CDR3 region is CASSGRQRWLGETQYF. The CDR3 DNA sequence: TGTGCCAGCAGCGGCCGTCAACGCTGGTTGGGAGAGACCCAGTACTTC.

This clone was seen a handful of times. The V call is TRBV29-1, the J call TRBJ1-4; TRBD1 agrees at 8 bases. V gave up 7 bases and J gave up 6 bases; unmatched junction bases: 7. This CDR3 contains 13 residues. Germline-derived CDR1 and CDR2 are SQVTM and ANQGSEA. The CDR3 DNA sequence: TGCAGCGGCCAGGGGGCCATCGATGAAAAACTGTTTTTT. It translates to CSGQGAIDEKLFF.

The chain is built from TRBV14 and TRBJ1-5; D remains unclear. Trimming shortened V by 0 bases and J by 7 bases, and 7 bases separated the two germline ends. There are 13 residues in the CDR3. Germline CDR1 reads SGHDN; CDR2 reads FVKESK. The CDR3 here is CASSQDYRQPQHF. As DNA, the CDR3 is TGTGCCAGCAGCCAAGATTATCGCCAGCCCCAGCATTTT.

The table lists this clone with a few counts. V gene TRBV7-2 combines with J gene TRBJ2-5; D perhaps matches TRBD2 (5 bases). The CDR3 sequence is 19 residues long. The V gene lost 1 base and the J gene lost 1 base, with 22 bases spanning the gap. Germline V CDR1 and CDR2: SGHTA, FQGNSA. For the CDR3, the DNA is TGTGCCAGCAGCTTAGAGTCTTGGGCTAGCCCGCAGATCCAAGAGACCCAGTACTTC. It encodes CASSLESWASPQIQETQYF.

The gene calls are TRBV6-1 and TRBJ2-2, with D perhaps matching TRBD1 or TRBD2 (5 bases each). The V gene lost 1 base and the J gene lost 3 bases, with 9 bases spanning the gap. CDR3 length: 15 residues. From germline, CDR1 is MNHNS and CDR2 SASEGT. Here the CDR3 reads CASSEVGTYTGELFF. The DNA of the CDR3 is TGTGCCAGCAGTGAAGTGGGGACGTACACCGGGGAGCTGTTTTTT.

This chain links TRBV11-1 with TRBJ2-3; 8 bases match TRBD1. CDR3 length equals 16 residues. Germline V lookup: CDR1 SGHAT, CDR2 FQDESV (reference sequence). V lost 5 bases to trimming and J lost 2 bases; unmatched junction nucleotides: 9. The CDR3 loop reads CASSDGQGGFTDTQYF. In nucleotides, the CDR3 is TGTGCCAGCAGCGACGGACAGGGCGGTTTCACAGATACGCAGTATTTT. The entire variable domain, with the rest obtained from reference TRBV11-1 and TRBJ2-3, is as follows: EAEVAQSPRYKITEKSQAVAFWCDPISGHATLYWYRQILGQGPELLVQFQDESVVDDSQLPKDRFSAERLKGVDSTLKIQPAELGDSAMYLCASSDGQGGFTDTQYFGPGTRLTVL.

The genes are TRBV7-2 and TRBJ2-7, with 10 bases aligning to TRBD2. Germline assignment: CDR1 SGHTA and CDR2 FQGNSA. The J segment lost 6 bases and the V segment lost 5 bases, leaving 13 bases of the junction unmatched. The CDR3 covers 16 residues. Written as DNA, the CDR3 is TGTGCCAGCAGCGGGGAGAGCGGGAGGGCCCGCTTCGAGCAGTACTTC. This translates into CASSGESGRARFEQYF.

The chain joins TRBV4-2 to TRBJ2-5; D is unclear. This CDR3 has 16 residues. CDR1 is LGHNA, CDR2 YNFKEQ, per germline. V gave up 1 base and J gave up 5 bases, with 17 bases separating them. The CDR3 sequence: CASSQVGSLSEETQYF. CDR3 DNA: TGTGCCAGCAGCCAAGTAGGGTCCCTCAGCGAGGAGACCCAGTACTTC.

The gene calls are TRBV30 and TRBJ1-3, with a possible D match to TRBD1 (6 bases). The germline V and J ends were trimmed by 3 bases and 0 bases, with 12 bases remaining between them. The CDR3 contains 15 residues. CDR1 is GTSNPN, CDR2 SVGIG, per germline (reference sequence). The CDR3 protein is CAWRGQTSSGNTIYF. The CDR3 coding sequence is TGTGCCTGGAGAGGACAGACGAGCTCTGGAAACACCATATATTTT.

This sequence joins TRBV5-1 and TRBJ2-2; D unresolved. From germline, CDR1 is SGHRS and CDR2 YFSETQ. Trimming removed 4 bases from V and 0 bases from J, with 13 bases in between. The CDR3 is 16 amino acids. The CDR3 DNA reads TGCGCCAGCAGCCTCCCTGAGGCCGCGAACACCGGGGAGCTGTTTTTT. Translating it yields CASSLPEAANTGELFF. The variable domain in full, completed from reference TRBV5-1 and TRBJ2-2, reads KAGVTQTPRYLIKTRGQQVTLSCSPISGHRSVSWYQQTPGQGLQFLFEYFSETQRNKGNFPGRFSGRQFSNSRSEMNVSTLELGDSALYLCASSLPEAANTGELFFGEGSRLTVL.

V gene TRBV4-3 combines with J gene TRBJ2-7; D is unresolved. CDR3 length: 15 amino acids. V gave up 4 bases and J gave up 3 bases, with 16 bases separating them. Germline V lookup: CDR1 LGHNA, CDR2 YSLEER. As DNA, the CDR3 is TGCGCCAGCAGCCTCCTGGACGGTGGTGGCTACGAGCAGTACTTC. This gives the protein CASSLLDGGGYEQYF.

In nucleotides, the CDR3 is TGTGCCAGCAGTTTCCTAGCGGGAGGAGGTGATACGCAGTATTTT. Its translation: CASSFLAGGGDTQYF. The chain combines TRBV28 with TRBJ2-3; 11 bases agree with TRBD2. Germline CDR1 MDHEN, CDR2 SYDVKM. The ends lost 3 bases at V and 6 bases at J; junction bases unmatched: 5. This CDR3 spans 15 amino acids.

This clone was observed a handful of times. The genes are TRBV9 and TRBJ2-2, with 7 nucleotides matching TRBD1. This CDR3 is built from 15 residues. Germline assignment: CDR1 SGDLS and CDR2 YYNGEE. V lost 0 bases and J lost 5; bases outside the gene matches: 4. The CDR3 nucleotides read TGTGCCAGCAGCGTAGGACAGGGTGGGACCGGGGAGCTGTTTTTT. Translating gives CASSVGQGGTGELFF.